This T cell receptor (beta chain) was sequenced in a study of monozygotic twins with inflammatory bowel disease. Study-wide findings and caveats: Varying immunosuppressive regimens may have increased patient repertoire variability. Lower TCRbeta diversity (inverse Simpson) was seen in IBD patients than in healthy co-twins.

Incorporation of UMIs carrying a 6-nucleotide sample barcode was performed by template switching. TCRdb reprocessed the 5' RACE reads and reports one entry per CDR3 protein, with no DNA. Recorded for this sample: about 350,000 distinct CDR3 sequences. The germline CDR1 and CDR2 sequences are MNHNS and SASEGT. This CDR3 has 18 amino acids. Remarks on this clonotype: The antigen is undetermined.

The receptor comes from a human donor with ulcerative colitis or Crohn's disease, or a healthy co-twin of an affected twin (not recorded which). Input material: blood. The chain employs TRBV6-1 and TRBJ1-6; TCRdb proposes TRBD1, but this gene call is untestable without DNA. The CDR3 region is CASSLEQGSSSYNSPLHF.